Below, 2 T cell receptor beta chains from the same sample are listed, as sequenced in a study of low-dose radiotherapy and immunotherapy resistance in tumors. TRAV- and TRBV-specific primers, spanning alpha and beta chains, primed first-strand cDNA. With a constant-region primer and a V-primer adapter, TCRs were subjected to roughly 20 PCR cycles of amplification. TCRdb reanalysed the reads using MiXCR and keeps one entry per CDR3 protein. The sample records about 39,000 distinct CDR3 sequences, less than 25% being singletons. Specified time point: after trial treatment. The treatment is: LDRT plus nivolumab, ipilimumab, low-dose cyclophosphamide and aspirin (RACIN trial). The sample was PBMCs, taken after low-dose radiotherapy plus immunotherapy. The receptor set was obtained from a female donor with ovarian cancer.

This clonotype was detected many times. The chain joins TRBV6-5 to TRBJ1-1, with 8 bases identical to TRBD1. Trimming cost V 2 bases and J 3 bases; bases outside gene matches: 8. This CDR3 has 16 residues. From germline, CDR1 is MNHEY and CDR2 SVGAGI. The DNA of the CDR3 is TGTGCCAGCAGTTACGGCAGGGGGCAGCGGGACACTGAAGCTTTCTTT. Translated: CASSYGRGQRDTEAFF.

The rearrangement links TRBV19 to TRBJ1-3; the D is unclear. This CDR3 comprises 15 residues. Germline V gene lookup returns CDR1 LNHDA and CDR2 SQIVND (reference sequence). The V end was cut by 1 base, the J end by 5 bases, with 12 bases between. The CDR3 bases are TGTGCCAGTAGTATAGGTTCGGGAAGCAGAAACACCATATATTTT. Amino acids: CASSIGSGSRNTIYF. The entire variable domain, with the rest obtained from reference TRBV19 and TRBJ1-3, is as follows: DGGITQSPKYLFRKEGQNVTLSCEQNLNHDAMYWYRQDPGQGLRLIYYSQIVNDFQKGDIAEGYSVSREKKESFPLTVTSAQKNPTAFYLCASSIGSGSRNTIYFGEGSWLTVV.